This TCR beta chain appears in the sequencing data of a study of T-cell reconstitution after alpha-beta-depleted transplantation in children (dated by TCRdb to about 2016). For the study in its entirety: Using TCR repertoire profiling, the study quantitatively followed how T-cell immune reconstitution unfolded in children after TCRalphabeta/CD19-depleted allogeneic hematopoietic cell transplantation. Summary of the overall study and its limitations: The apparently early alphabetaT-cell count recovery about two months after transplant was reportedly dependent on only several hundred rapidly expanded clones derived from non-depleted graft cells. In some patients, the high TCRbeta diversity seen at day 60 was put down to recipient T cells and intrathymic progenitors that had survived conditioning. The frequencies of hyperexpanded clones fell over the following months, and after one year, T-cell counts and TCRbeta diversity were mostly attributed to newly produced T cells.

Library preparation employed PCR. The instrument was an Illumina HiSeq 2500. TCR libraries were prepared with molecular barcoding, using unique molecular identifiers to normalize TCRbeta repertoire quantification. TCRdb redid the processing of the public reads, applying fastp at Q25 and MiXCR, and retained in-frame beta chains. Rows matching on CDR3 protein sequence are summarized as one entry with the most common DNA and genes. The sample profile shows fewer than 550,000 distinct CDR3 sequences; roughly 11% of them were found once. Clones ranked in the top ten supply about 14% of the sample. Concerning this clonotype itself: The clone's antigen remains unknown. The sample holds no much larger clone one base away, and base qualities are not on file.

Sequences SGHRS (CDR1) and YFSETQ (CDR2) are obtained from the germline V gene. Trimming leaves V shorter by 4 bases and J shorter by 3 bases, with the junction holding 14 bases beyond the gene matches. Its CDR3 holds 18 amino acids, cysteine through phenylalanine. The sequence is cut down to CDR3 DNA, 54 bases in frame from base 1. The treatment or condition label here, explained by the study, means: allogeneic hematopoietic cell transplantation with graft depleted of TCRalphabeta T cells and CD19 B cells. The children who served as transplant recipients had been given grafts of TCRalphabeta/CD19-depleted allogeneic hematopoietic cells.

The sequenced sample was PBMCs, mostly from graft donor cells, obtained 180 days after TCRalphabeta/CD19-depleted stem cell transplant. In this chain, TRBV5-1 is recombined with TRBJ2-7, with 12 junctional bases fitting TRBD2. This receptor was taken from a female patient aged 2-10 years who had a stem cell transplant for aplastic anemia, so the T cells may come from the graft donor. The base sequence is TGCGCCAGCAGCGGAAGACTCGAGACTAGCGGGAGCAACTACGAGCAGTACTTC. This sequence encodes CASSGRLETSGSNYEQYF.